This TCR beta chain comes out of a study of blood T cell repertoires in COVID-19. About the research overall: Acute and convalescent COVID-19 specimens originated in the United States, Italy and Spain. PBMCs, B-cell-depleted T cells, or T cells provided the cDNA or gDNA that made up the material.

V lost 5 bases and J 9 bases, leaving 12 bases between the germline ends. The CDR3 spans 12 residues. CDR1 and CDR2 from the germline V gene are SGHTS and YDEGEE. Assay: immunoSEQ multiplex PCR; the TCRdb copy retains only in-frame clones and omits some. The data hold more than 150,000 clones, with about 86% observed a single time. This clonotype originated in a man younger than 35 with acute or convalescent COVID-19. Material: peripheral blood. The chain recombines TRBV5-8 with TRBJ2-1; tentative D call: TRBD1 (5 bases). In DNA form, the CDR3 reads TGTGCCAGCAGAGGATGGGGCGGTGAGCAGTTCTTC. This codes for CASRGWGGEQFF. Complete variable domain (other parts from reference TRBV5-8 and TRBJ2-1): EAGVTQSPTHLIKTRGQQATLRCSPISGHTSVYWYQQALGLGLQFLLWYDEGEERNRGNFPPRFSGRQFPNYSSELNVNALELEDSALYLCASRGWGGEQFFGPGTRLTVL.